One sample yielded the 4 T cell receptor beta chains listed below, sequenced in a study of T cell changes during pregnancy in multiple sclerosis. Measured with immunoSEQ multiplex PCR; TCRdb has only the in-frame clones, and not every one. The sample has fewer than 35,000 clones, about 91% seen once. Material: CD4+ T cells from peripheral blood mononuclear cells, obtained in the third trimester of pregnancy. Every receptor here comes from a female donor in good health, enrolled as a control in a pregnancy study.

The chain uses TRBV7-8 and TRBJ1-3; 7 nucleotides align to TRBD1. The V segment lost 5 bases and the J segment 3 bases; nucleotides outside the gene matches: 7. The germline CDR1 and CDR2 sequences are SGHVS and FQNEAQ. The CDR3 sequence is 15 residues long. This CDR3 is CASSPLDRIGNTIYF. For the CDR3, the DNA is TGTGCCAGCAGCCCCCTGGACAGGATTGGAAACACCATATATTTT.

The CDR3 reads CASSNPGGGHAYEQYF. CDR3 nucleotides: TGTGCCAGTAGTAACCCCGGGGGAGGCCATGCCTACGAGCAGTACTTC. This chain joins TRBV19 and TRBJ2-7; tentatively, D is TRBD2 (6 bases). The V gene's germline CDR1 is LNHDA and CDR2 SQIVND (reference sequence). The CDR3 sequence is 16 residues long. V gave up 4 bases and J gave up 2 bases, with 18 bases separating them.

V usage is TRBV28 and J usage is TRBJ1-5, with TRBD1 identical over 7 bases. Germline trimming cut 7 bases from V and 1 base from J; bases unmatched to any gene: 7. Germline V gene data show CDR1 as MDHEN and CDR2 as SYDVKM. This CDR3 contains 15 residues. CDR3 sequence reads: CASTFDRVSNQPQHF. Written as DNA, the CDR3 is TGTGCCAGCACCTTCGACAGGGTAAGCAATCAGCCCCAGCATTTT.

The chain couples TRBV7-8 to TRBJ1-4; 7 nucleotides match TRBD1. J gave up 4 bases and V 7 bases, and 3 bases lay outside the gene matches. This CDR3 region has 13 residues. Germline V gene lookup returns CDR1 SGHVS and CDR2 FQNEAQ. The CDR3 here is CASTDRVNEKLFF. DNA of the CDR3: TGTGCCAGCACAGACAGGGTTAATGAAAAACTGTTTTTT.